This T cell receptor (beta chain) emerged from a study of Graves' ophthalmopathy and Graves' hyperthyroidism. Whole-study results and caveats: A majority of expanded thyroid clonotypes exceeding 0.001 frequency were likewise present in blood. Using 13 signatures, a model distinguished ophthalmopathy from stable hyperthyroidism, reaching just under 90% sensitivity and 81.08% specificity.

The authors amplified TCR beta CDR3 regions from RNA transcripts. First-round RT-PCR used HTBI primers; second-round multiplex PCR followed. MiXCR was run by TCRdb on the multiplex PCR reads, yielding one entry per CDR3 protein. The table lists approximately 500,000 distinct CDR3 sequences, 13% to 15% of them singletons. This clonotype was seen repeatedly, ten times or more. The target antigen is unknown. Ophthalmopathy-affected donors exhibited moderate-to-severe activity, CAS ≥3, NOSPECS ≥4, and duration under 3 months. The TCR originated in a woman between 25 and 40 years old with Graves' ophthalmopathy. Sequencing input: blood.

The CDR3 reads CASSQRAGIPAEAFF. Written as DNA, the CDR3 is TGCGCCAGCAGCCAGAGGGCAGGGATTCCCGCAGAAGCTTTCTTT. The genes are TRBV4-1 and TRBJ1-1; possibly TRBD1 for D (5 bases). Trimming removed 3 bases from V and 8 bases from J, with 19 bases in between. The CDR3 runs 15 residues. The germline V gene encodes CDR1 MGHRA and CDR2 YSYEKL.